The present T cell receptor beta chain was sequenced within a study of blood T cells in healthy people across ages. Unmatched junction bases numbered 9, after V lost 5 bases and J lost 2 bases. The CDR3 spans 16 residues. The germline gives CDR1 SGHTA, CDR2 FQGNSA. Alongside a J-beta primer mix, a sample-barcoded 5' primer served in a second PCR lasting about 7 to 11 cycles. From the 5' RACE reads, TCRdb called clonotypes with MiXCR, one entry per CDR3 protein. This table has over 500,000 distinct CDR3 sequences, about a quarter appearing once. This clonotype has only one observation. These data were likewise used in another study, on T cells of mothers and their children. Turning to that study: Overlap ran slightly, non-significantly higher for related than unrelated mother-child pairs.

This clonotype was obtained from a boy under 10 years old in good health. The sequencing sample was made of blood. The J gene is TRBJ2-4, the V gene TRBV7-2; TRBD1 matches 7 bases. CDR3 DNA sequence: TGTGCCAGCAGCCCGAGGGGGCTTTCTACCAAAAACATTCAGTACTTC. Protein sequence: CASSPRGLSTKNIQYF. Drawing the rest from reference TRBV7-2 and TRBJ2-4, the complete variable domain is GAGVSQSPSNKVTEKGKDVELRCDPISGHTALYWYRQSLGQGLEFLIYFQGNSAPDKSGLPSDRFSAERTGGSVSTLTIQRTQQEDSAVYLCASSPRGLSTKNIQYFGAGTRLSVL.